The T cell receptor beta chain described here comes from a study of blood T cell repertoires in COVID-19. Study-wide context: COVID-19 samples, acute and convalescent, were from the United States, Italy and Spain. From T cells, B-cell-depleted T cells, or PBMCs came the material, which was cDNA or gDNA.

Repertoires were generated with immunoSEQ multiplex PCR, while TCRdb's copy carries only in-frame clones and drops some. Among some 700,000 clones, approximately 90% were seen once, and the ten largest hold roughly 0.26%. The V gene's germline CDR1 is GTSNPN and CDR2 SVGIG (reference sequence). The CDR3 contains 13 residues. The ends were cut back, 8 bases at V and 8 bases at J, with 18 bases in the middle. This clonotype was obtained from a woman aged 18-29 years with acute or convalescent COVID-19. V usage is TRBV30 and J usage is TRBJ1-4, with D perhaps TRBD1 (5 bases). Sequences were obtained from peripheral blood. CDR3 residues: CAVSHQGGEKLFF. CDR3 DNA sequence: TGTGCCGTCTCTCATCAGGGAGGGGAAAAACTGTTTTTT.